This TCR beta chain was observed in a study of blood T cell repertoires in COVID-19. Sequencing used immunoSEQ multiplex PCR; TCRdb keeps in-frame clones, though not all of them. The sample has about 270,000 clones, 86% seen once; the top ten hold roughly 8.5%. The junction had 12 bases not matched to a gene; V was cut back by 4 bases and J by 1 base. The CDR3 loop spans 17 amino acids. Germline V CDR1 and CDR2: SGHTA, FQGTGA. V is TRBV7-3 and J is TRBJ1-2; 7 bases align to TRBD1. Material: peripheral blood. This sequence was found in a man aged 35-49 years with active or convalescent COVID-19. This CDR3 reads CASSSTGTGFHNYGYTF. DNA of the CDR3: TGTGCCAGCAGCTCGACAGGGACCGGATTTCATAACTATGGCTACACCTTC.